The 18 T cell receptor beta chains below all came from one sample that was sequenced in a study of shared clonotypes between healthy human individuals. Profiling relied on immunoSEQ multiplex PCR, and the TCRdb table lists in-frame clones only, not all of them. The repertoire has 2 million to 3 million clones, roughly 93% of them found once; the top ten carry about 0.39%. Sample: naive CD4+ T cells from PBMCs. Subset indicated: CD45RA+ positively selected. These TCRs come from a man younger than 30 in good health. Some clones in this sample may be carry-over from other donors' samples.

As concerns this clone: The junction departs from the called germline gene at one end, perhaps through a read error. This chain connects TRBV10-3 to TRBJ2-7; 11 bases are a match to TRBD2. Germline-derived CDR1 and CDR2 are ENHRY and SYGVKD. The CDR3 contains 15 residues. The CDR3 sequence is CAIREGLAGGLEQHF. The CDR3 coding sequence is TGTGCCATCAGAGAAGGTCTAGCGGGAGGACTCGAGCAGCACTTC.

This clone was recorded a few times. CDR3 loop: CASSKRDLADTQYF. As DNA, the CDR3 is TGTGCCAGCAGCAAGCGGGATTTGGCAGATACGCAGTATTTT. The chain has TRBV7-8 and TRBJ2-3; 7 bases fit TRBD2. There are 14 residues in the CDR3. The germline gives CDR1 SGHVS, CDR2 FQNEAQ. The V gene end was trimmed by 5 bases and the J gene end by 4 bases; junction bases not matched to a gene: 6.

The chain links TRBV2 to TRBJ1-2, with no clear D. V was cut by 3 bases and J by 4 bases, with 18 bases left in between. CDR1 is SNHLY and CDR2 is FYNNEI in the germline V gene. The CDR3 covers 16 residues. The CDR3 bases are TGTGCCAGCAGTGAGGCGTCGGTCGGGTCCGGCTATGGCTACACCTTC. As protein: CASSEASVGSGYGYTF.

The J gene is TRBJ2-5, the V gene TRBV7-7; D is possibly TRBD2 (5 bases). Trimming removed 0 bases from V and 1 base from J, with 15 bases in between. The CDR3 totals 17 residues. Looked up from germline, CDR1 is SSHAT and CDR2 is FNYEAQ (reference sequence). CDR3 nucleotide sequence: TGTGCCAGCAGCTTAGCTCCCCCCCTAGCAGCCCAAGAGACCCAGTACTTC. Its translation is CASSLAPPLAAQETQYF.

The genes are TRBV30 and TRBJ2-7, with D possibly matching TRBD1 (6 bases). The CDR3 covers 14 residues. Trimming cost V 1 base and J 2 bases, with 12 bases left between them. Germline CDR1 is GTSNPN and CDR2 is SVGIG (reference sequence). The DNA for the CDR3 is TGTGCCTGGAGTGCCCCCGGGACAACCTACGAGCAGTACTTC. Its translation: CAWSAPGTTYEQYF.

CDR3 sequence reads: CASSYSGGLGTGELFF. CDR3 coding DNA: TGTGCCAGCAGTTACTCCGGGGGGCTGGGCACCGGGGAGCTGTTTTTT. V is TRBV6-5 and J is TRBJ2-2; D may be TRBD2 (7 bases). This CDR3 is 16 amino acids long. CDR1 is MNHEY, CDR2 SVGAGI, per germline. Between the trimmed V and J ends, which lost 0 bases and 4 bases, there was a span of 12 bases.

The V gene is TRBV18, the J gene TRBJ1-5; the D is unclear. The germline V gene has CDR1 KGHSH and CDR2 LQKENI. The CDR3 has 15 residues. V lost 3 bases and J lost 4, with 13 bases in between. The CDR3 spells CASSPTSDPNQPQHF. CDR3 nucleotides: TGTGCCAGCTCACCCACCTCGGATCCTAATCAGCCCCAGCATTTT.

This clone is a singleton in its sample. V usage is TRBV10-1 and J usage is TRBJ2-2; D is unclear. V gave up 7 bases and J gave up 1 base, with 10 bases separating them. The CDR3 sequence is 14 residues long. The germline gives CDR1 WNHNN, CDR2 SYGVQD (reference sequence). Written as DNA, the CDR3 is TGCGCCAGCACTGACCGTTGGAACACCGGGGAGCTGTTTTTT. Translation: CASTDRWNTGELFF.

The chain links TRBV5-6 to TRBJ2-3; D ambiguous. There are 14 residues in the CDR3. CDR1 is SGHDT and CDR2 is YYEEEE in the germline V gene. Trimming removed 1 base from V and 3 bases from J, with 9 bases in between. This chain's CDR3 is CASSLSLPTDTQYF. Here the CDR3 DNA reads TGTGCCAGCAGCTTGAGTCTGCCGACAGATACGCAGTATTTT. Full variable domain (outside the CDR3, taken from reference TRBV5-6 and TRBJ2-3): DAGVTQSPTHLIKTRGQQVTLRCSPKSGHDTVSWYQQALGQGPQFIFQYYEEEERQRGNFPDRFSGHQFPNYSSELNVNALLLGDSALYLCASSLSLPTDTQYFGPGTRLTVL.

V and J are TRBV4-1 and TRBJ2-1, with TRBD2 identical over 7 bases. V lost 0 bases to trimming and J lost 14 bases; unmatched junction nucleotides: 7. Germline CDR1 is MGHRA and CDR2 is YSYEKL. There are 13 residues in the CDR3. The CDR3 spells CASSQDTREREFF. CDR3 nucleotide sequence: TGCGCCAGCAGCCAAGATACGCGGGAGAGGGAGTTCTTC.

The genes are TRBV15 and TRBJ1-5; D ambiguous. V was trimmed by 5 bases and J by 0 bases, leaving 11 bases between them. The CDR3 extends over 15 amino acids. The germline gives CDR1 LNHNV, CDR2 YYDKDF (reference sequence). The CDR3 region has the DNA TGTGCCACCAGCCCGGACGCTTATAGCAATCAGCCCCAGCATTTT. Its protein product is CATSPDAYSNQPQHF.

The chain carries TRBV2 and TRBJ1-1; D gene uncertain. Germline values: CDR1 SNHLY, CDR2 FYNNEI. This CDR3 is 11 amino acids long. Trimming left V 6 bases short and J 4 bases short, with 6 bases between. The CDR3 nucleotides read TGTGCCAGCAGCCCCTCCACTGAAGCTTTCTTT. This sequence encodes CASSPSTEAFF.

The CDR3 DNA reads TGCGCCAGCAGCCAAGATCCCCCTAGGGGAGGAGGGAACACTGAAGCTTTCTTT. It is translated as CASSQDPPRGGGNTEAFF. The chain carries TRBV4-1 and TRBJ1-1; the D gene is possibly TRBD1 (5 bases). Germline CDR1 and CDR2: MGHRA and YSYEKL. The V end was cut by 0 bases, the J end by 1 base, with 18 bases between. The CDR3 extends over 18 amino acids.

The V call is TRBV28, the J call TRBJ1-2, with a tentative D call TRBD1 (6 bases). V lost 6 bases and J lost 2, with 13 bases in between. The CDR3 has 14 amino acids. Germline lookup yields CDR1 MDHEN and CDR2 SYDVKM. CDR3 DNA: TGTGCCAGCAGGACCCCCGGGACAAACTATGGCTACACCTTC. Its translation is CASRTPGTNYGYTF.

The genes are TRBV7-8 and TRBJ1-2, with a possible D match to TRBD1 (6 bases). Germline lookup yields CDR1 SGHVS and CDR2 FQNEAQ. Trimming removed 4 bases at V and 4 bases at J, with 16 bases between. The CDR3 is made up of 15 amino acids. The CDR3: CASSSGTRGTYGYTF. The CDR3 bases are TGTGCCAGCAGCTCCGGGACACGAGGAACCTATGGCTACACCTTC.

The CDR3 nucleotides read TGCGCCAGCAGCTTGGTGGGACTAACCTCAAACAATGAGCAGTTCTTC. This translates into CASSLVGLTSNNEQFF. V and J are TRBV5-1 and TRBJ2-1; TRBD2 matches 7 bases. The CDR3 runs to 16 residues. Looked up from germline, CDR1 is SGHRS and CDR2 is YFSETQ. V lost 0 bases and J lost 5; bases outside the gene matches: 8.

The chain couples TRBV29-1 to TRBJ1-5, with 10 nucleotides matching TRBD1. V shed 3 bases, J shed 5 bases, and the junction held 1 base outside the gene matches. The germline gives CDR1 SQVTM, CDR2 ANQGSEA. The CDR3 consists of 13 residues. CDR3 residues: CSVETGGDQPQHF. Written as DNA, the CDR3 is TGCAGCGTTGAGACAGGGGGCGATCAGCCCCAGCATTTT.

CDR3 amino acids: CASSVDRGSYEQYF. The CDR3, as DNA: TGTGCCAGCAGCGTCGACAGGGGATCCTACGAGCAGTACTTC. The chain links TRBV9 to TRBJ2-7, with TRBD1 matching 8 bases. Germline-derived CDR1 and CDR2 are SGDLS and YYNGEE. The CDR3 has 14 residues. V lost 2 bases to trimming and J lost 1 base; unmatched junction nucleotides: 2.